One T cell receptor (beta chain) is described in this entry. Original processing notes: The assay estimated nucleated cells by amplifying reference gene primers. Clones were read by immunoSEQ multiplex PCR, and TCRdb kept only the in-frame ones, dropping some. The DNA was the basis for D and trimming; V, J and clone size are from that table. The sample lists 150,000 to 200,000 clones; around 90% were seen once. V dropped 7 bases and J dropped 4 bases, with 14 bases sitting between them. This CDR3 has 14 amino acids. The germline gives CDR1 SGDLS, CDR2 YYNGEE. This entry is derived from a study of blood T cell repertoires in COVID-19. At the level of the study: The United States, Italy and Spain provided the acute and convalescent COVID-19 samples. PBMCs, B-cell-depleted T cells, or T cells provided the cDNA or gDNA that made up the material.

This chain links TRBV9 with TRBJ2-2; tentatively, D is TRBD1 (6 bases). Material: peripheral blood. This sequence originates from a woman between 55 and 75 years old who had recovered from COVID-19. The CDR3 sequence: CASEGNRVTGELFF. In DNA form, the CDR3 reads TGTGCCAGCGAGGGCAACAGGGTCACCGGGGAGCTGTTTTTT.